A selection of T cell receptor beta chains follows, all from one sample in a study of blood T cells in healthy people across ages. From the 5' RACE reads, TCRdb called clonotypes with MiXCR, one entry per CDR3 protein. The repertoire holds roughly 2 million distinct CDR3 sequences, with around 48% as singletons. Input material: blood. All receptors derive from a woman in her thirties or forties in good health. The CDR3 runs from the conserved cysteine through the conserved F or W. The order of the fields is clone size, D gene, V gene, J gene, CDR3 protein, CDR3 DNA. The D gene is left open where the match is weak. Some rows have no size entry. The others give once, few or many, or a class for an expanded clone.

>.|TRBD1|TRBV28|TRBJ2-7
CASRQGARVYEQYF
TGTGCCAGCAGACAGGGGGCGAGGGTCTACGAGCAGTACTTC
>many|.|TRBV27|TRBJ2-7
CASRHRALTYEQYF
TGTGCCAGCAGACACAGGGCGCTAACCTACGAGCAGTACTTC
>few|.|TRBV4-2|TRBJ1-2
CASSQVAGTGYGYTF
TGTGCCAGCAGCCAAGTAGCGGGAACGGGGTATGGCTACACCTTC
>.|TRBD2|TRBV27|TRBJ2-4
CASSSTWGLAGLRDIQYF
TGTGCCAGCAGTTCAACGTGGGGACTAGCGGGCCTGAGGGACATTCAGTACTTC
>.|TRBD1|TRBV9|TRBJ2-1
CASSTRTGRLVNEQFF
TGTGCCAGCAGCACACGGACAGGGAGGTTGGTGAATGAGCAGTTCTTC
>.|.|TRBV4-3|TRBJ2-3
CASSQDEQGPTDTQYF
TGCGCCAGCAGCCAAGATGAGCAGGGGCCCACAGATACGCAGTATTTT
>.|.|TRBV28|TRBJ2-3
CALEPIEADMQYF
TGTGCCTTGGAGCCTATTGAAGCAGATATGCAGTATTTT
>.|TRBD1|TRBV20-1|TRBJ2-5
CSARAPGQGAETQYF
TGCAGTGCTAGAGCCCCGGGACAGGGGGCAGAGACCCAGTACTTC
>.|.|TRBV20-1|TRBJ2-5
CSASGGHLLTQYF
TGCAGTGCTAGCGGGGGGCACCTCCTCACCCAGTACTTC
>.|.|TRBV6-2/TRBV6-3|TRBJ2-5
CASSSFSGQETQYF
TGTGCCAGCAGTTCGTTTTCAGGCCAAGAGACCCAGTACTTC
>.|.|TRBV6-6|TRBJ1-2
CASSRTSAIPNYGYTF
TGTGCCAGCAGTCGTACCTCAGCCATACCTAACTATGGCTACACCTTC
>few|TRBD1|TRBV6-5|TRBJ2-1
CASTVTGVNEQFF
TGTGCCAGCACCGTGACAGGGGTCAATGAGCAGTTCTTC
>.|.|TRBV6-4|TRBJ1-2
CASSAEDYPNYGYTF
TGTGCCAGCAGTGCCGAGGATTACCCAAACTATGGCTACACCTTC
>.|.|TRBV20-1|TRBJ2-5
CSASDGASETQYF
TGCAGTGCGTCCGACGGGGCTTCGGAGACCCAGTACTTC
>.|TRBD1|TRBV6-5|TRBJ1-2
CASSLLLTGQFSNYGYTF
TGTGCCAGCAGTTTGTTGTTGACAGGGCAATTTTCTAACTATGGCTACACCTTC
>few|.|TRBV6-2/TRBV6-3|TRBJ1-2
CASTIQEGYGYTF
TGTGCCAGCACGATACAGGAAGGCTATGGCTACACCTTC
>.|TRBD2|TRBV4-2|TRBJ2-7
CASSQTSGGDPSYNEQYF
TGTGCCAGCAGCCAGACTAGCGGGGGGGACCCCTCCTACAATGAGCAGTACTTC
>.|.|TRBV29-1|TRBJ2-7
CSVRMVAYERYF
TGCAGCGTGAGAATGGTAGCCTACGAGCGGTACTTC
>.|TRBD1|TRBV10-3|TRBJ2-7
CAIKQGATHEQYF
TGTGCCATCAAACAGGGGGCAACCCACGAGCAGTACTTC
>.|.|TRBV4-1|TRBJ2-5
CASSHAGTGYNEQYF
TGCGCCAGCAGCCATGCCGGGACTGGGTACAATGAGCAGTACTTC
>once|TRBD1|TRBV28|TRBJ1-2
CASSAGTESWGGYTF
TGTGCCAGCAGTGCCGGGACAGAGTCGTGGGGCGGCTACACCTTC
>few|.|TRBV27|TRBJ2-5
CASSFGGIGETQYF
TGTGCCAGCAGTTTTGGAGGGATCGGGGAGACCCAGTACTTC
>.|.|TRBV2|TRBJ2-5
CASSKGVSETQYF
TGTGCCAGCAGTAAAGGGGTTTCGGAGACCCAGTACTTC
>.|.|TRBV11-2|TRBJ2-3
CASRAVADTQYF
TGTGCCAGCAGGGCGGTGGCAGATACGCAGTATTTT
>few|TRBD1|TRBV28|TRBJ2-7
CASSFTGGPSYEQYF
TGTGCCAGCAGTTTTACAGGGGGGCCCTCCTACGAGCAGTACTTC
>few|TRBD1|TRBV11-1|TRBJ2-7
CASLPPTKGHKRTGGLHEQYF
TGTGCCAGCCTTCCGCCAACAAAAGGGCATAAAAGGACAGGGGGACTCCACGAGCAGTACTTC
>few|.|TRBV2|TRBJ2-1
CASTPRSGTLSYNEQFF
TGTGCCAGCACCCCGAGGAGTGGGACTCTCTCCTACAATGAGCAGTTCTTC
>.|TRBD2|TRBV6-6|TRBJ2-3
CASRILAGTDTQYF
TGTGCCAGCCGTATACTAGCGGGCACAGATACGCAGTATTTT
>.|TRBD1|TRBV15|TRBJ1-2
CATSPQGNYGYTF
TGTGCCACCAGCCCACAGGGGAACTATGGCTACACCTTC
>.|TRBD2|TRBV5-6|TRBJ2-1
CASSLNSGGHNEQFF
TGTGCCAGCAGCTTGAATAGCGGGGGCCACAATGAGCAGTTCTTC
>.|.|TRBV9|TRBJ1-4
CASSTQQVFGEKLFF
TGTGCCAGCAGCACCCAACAGGTTTTCGGGGAAAAACTGTTTTTT
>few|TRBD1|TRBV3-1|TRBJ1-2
CASSQTGSDGYTF
TGTGCCAGCAGCCAGACAGGGTCGGATGGCTACACCTTC
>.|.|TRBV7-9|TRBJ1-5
CASSSGAGRNQPQHF
TGTGCCAGCAGCTCAGGGGCAGGGAGAAATCAGCCCCAGCATTTT
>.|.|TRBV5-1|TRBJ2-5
CASRVESPATQYF
TGCGCCAGCAGGGTAGAGAGCCCAGCGACCCAGTACTTC
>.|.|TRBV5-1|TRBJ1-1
CASTTGTEAFF
TGTGCCAGCACCACGGGGACTGAAGCTTTCTTT
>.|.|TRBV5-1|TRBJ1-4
CASSPHGFNEKLFF
TGCGCCAGCAGCCCCCATGGGTTTAATGAAAAACTGTTTTTT
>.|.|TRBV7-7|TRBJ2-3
CASSQGGLKDTQYF
TGTGCTAGCAGCCAGGGGGGGTTAAAAGATACGCAGTATTTT
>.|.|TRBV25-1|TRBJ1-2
CASSEPQGLDGYTF
TGTGCCAGCAGTGAACCTCAGGGGCTAGATGGCTACACCTTC
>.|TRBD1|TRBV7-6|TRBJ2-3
CASSSSRRQGGTDTQYF
TGTGCCAGCAGCTCGTCCAGGCGACAGGGTGGCACAGATACGCAGTATTTT
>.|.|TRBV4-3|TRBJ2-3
CASSPEEGGTDTQYF
TGCGCCAGCAGCCCAGAAGAGGGGGGCACAGATACGCAGTATTTT
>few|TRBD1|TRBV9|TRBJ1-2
CASSPPTGNVNGYTF
TGTGCCAGCAGCCCCCCGACAGGGAACGTAAATGGCTACACCTTC
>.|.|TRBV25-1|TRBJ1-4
CASTRTVGSNEKLFF
TGTGCCAGCACGAGGACAGTTGGTTCTAATGAAAAACTGTTTTTT
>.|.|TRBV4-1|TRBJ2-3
CASSQASWAQYF
TGCGCCAGCAGCCAAGCTAGCTGGGCGCAGTATTTT
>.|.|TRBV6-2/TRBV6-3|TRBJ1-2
CASRAVGSGYTF
TGTGCCAGCAGAGCAGTAGGTTCGGGCTACACCTTC
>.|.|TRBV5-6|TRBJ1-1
CASSLDLTGNTEAFF
TGTGCCAGCAGCTTGGATTTAACGGGGAACACTGAAGCTTTCTTT
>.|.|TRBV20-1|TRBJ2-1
CSASEVYEQFF
TGCAGTGCTAGCGAGGTGTATGAGCAGTTCTTC
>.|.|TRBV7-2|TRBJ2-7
CASSSKMALGQYF
TGTGCCAGCAGCTCCAAAATGGCTCTCGGGCAGTACTTC
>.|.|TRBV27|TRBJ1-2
CASSTIASRGYANYGYTF
TGTGCCAGCAGTACCATTGCCTCGAGGGGGTATGCTAACTATGGCTACACCTTC
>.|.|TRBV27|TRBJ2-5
CASSSVSVQETQYF
TGTGCCAGCAGTTCCGTAAGCGTCCAAGAGACCCAGTACTTC
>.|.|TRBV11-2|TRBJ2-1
CASLGPALVEQFF
TGTGCCAGCCTGGGACCCGCATTGGTTGAGCAGTTCTTC
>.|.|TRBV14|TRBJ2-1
CASSQAGAFRNEQFF
TGTGCCAGCAGCCAAGCCGGGGCTTTTCGCAATGAGCAGTTCTTC
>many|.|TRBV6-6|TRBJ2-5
CASSYASETQYF
TGTGCCAGCAGTTACGCGTCGGAGACCCAGTACTTC
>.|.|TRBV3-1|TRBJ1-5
CASSPGGLSNQPQHF
TGTGCCAGCAGCCCCGGAGGTCTAAGCAATCAGCCCCAGCATTTT